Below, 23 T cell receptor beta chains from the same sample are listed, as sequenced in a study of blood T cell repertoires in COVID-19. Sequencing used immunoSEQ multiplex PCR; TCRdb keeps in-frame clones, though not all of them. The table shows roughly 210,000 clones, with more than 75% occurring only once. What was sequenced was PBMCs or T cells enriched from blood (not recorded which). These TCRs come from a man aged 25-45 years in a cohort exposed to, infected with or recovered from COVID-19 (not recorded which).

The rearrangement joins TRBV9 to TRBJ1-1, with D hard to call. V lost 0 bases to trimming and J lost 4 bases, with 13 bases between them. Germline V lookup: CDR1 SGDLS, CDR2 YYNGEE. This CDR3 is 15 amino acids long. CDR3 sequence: CASSVVAGGRTEAFF. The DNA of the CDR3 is TGTGCCAGCAGCGTAGTGGCAGGTGGGCGCACTGAAGCTTTCTTT.

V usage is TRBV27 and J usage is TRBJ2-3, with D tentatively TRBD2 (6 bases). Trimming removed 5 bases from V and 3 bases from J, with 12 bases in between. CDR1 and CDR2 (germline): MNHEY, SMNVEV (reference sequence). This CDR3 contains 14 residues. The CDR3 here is CASSPPRGTDTQYF. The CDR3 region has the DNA TGTGCCAGCAGTCCTCCCCGGGGGACAGATACGCAGTATTTT.

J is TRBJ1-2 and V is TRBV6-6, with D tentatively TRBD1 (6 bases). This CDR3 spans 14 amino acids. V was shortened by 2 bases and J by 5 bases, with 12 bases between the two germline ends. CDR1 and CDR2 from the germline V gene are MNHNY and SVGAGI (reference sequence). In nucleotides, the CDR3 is TGTGCCAGCAGTTACGGGACAAGGACATATGGCTACACCTTC. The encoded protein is CASSYGTRTYGYTF.

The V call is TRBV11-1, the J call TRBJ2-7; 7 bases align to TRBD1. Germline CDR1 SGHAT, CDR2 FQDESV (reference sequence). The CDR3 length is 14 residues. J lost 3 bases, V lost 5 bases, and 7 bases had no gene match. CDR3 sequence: CASSEGTDHYEQYF. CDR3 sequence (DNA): TGTGCCAGCAGCGAAGGGACAGATCACTACGAGCAGTACTTC.

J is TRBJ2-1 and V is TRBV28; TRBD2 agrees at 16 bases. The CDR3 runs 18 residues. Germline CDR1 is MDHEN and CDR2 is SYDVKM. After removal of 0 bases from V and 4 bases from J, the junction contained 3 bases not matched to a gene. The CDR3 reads CASSLCGTSGRAYNEQFF. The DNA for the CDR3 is TGTGCCAGCAGTTTATGCGGGACTAGCGGGAGGGCGTACAATGAGCAGTTCTTC.

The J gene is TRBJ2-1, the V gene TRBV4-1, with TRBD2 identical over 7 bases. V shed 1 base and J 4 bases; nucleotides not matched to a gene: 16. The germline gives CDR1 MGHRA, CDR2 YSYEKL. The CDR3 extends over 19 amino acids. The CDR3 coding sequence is TGCGCCAGCAGCCAAGCTTTGGTGTCGGCTAGCGGTACGTACAATGAGCAGTTCTTC. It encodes CASSQALVSASGTYNEQFF.

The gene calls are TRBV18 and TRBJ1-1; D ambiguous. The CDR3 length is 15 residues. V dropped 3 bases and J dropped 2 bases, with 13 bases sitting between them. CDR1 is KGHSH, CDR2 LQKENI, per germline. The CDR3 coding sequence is TGTGCCAGCTCACCTTCCGACTGGTACAACACTGAAGCTTTCTTT. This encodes CASSPSDWYNTEAFF.

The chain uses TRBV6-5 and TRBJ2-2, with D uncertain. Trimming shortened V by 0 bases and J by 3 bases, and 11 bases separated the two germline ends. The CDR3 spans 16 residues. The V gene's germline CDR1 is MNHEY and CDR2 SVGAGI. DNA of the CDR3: TGTGCCAGCAGTTACTCGATATTTGCGGACACCGGGGAGCTGTTTTTT. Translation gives CASSYSIFADTGELFF.

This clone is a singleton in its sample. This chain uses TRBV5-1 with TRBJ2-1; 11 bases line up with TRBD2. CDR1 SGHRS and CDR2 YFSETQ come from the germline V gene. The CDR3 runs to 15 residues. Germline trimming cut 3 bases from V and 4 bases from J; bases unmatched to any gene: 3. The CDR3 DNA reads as TGCGCCAGCAGCTCCGGGACTAGCGGTTACAATGAGCAGTTCTTC. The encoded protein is CASSSGTSGYNEQFF.

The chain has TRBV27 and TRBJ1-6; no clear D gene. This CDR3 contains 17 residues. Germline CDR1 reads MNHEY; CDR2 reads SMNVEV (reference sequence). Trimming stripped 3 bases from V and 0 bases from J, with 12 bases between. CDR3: CASSFDPTSSYNSPLHF. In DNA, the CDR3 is TGTGCCAGCAGTTTTGATCCTACGAGCTCCTATAATTCACCCCTCCACTTT.

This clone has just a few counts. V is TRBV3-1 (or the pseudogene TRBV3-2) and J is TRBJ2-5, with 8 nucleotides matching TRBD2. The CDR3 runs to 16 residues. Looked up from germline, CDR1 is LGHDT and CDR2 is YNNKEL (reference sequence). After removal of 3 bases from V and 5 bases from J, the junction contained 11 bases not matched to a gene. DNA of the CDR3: TGTGCCAGCAGCCAGAAAGCGGGAACGGGAGGGGAGACCCAGTACTTC. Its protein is CASSQKAGTGGETQYF.

CDR3 bases: TGTGCCAGCAGTTTAGCGGCAGACACTGAAGCTTTCTTT. Translation gives CASSLAADTEAFF. The rearrangement joins TRBV12-3 or TRBV12-4 to TRBJ1-1; unclear D gene. CDR3 length equals 13 residues. V dropped 0 bases and J dropped 3 bases, with 5 bases sitting between them.

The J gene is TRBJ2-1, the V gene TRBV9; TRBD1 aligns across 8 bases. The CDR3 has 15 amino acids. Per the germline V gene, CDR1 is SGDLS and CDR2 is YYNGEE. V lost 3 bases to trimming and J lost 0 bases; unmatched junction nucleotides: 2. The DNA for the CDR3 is TGTGCCAGCAGCGCGGACAGGGCCTCCTACAATGAGCAGTTCTTC. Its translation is CASSADRASYNEQFF.

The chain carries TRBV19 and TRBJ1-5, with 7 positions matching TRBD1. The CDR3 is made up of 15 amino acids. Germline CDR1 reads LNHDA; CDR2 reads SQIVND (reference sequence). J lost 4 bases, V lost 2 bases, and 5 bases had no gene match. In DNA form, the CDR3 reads TGTGCCAGTAGTATAAGCAGGGGGTGGAATCAGCCCCAGCATTTT. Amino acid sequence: CASSISRGWNQPQHF.

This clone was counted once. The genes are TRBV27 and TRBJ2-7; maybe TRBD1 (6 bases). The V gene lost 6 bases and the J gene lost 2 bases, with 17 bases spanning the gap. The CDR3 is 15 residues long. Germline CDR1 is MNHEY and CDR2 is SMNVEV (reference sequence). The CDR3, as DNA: TGTGCCAGCAGGGACAGAATGTTGAACACCTACGAGCAGTACTTC. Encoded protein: CASRDRMLNTYEQYF.

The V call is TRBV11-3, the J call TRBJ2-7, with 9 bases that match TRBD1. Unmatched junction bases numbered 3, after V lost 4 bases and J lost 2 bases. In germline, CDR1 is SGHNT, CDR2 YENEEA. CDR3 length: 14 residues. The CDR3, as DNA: TGTGCCAGCAGCTCGGACAGGGGTACCTACGAGCAGTACTTC. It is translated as CASSSDRGTYEQYF. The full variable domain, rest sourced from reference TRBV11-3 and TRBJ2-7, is EAGVVQSPRYKIIEKKQPVAFWCNPISGHNTLYWYLQNLGQGPELLIRYENEEAVDDSQLPKDRFSAERLKGVDSTLKIQPAELGDSAVYLCASSSDRGTYEQYFGPGTRLTVT.

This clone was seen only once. CDR3 residues: CASSVSNSPLHF. For the CDR3, the DNA is TGTGCCAGCAGCGTCAGTAATTCACCCCTCCACTTT. V usage is TRBV5-5 and J usage is TRBJ1-6; D not certain. Germline CDR1 and CDR2: SGHKS and YYEKEE (reference sequence). There are 12 residues in the CDR3. V shed 4 bases and J shed 6 bases, with 5 bases lying between them.

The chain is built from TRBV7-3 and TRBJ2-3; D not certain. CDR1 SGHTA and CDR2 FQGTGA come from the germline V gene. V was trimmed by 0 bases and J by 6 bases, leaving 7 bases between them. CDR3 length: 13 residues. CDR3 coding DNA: TGTGCCAGCAGCTTAACGATAGTGGATACGCAGTATTTT. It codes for CASSLTIVDTQYF.

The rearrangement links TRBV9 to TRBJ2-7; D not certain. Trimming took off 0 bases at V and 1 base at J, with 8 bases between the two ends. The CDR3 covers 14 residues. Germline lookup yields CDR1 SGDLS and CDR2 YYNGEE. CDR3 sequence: CASSVVATSYEQYF. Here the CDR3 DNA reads TGTGCCAGCAGCGTAGTCGCCACTTCCTACGAGCAGTACTTC. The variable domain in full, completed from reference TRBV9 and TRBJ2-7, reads DSGVTQTPKHLITATGQRVTLRCSPRSGDLSVYWYQQSLDQGLQFLIQYYNGEERAKGNILERFSAQQFPDLHSELNLSSLELGDSALYFCASSVVATSYEQYFGPGTRLTVT.

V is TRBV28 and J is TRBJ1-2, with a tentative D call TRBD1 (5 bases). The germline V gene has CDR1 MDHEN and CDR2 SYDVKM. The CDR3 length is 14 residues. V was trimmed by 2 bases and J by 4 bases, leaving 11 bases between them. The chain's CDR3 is CASSLPSGVYGYTF. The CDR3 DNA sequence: TGTGCCAGCAGTTTACCCTCGGGGGTCTATGGCTACACCTTC.

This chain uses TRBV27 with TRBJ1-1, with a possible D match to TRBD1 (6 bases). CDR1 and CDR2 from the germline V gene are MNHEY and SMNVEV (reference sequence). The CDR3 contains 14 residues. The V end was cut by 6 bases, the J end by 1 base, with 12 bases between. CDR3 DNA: TGTGCCAGCAGACCCGGGACACAGAACACTGAAGCTTTCTTT. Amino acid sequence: CASRPGTQNTEAFF.

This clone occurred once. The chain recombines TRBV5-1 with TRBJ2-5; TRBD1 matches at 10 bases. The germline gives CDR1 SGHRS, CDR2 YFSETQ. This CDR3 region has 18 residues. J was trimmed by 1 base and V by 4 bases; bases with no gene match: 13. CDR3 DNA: TGCGCCAGCAGCCTGGGACAGGGGACCCGATATGTCCAAGAGACCCAGTACTTC. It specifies CASSLGQGTRYVQETQYF.

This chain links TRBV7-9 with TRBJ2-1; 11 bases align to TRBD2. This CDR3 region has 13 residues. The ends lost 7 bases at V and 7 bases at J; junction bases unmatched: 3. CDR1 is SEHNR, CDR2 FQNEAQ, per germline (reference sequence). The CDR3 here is CASKLAGGNEQFF. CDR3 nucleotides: TGTGCCAGCAAATTAGCGGGAGGGAATGAGCAGTTCTTC.